This TCR beta chain appears in the sequencing data of a study of tumor-infiltrating lymphocytes in primary liver carcinoma (dated by TCRdb to the late 2010s). Some background on the complete study: Surgical resection was performed in China between 2015 and early 2016 on several patients with histopathologically diagnosed primary liver carcinoma. Of the five patients, three men and two women aged 30 to 69 years, four had hepatocellular carcinoma and one had combined HCC and intrahepatic cholangiocarcinoma. Tumors of the five patients were stage T1-T3 N0M0 with maximum diameters of roughly 4.2 to 11 cm. Roughly 3.5 to 7.5 million productive TCRbeta reads were obtained per sample, and no significant difference in read depth was found between tissue types. Across five regions of each liver tumor, along with adjacent normal tissue and blood, the study brought together TCRbeta repertoire sequencing, expression microarrays and whole-exome sequencing. A total of roughly 35 specimens from 5 patients underwent TCRbeta repertoire sequencing, comprising around 25 tumor regions, 5 adjacent noncancerous liver tissues and 5 peripheral blood samples. Technical replicate repertoires showed high reproducibility, with mean shared-clone rates around 0.9 and correlation coefficients above 0.95. The paper as a whole reports these results and caveats: Only four or five patients were included in the study, and the authors note that the findings should be validated in a larger study. Repertoire overlap was higher between tumor regions (mean roughly 35%) than tumor-adjacent (approximately 17%) or tumor-blood (14%) pairs, consistent with antigen-driven expansion. Comparison of CD4+ and CD8+ T cell repertoires was precluded by the use of bulk unsorted samples. Compared with blood, tumors had a significantly larger share of the repertoire taken up by the top 250 clones (p = 0.039). Only the TCR beta chain was sequenced, so true repertoire diversity is likely underestimated because unpaired alpha chains were not captured.

CDR1 MNHNS and CDR2 SASEGT are derived from the germline V gene. The CDR3 holds 13 amino acids from the cysteine to the phenylalanine. The retained sequence is limited to the CDR3, 39 bases, with the frame set at the first base. V gives up 10 bases and J gives up 0 bases, and the segment between their germline ends measures 10 bases. On this clonotype: The antigen this receptor binds is unknown. A much larger clonotype is one base distant, so this may be a read error.

Blood RNA was extracted from unsorted whole blood with TRIzol reagent; germline DNA came from the DNeasy Blood & Tissue kit. At the time of sampling, the patients had chronic HBV infection and had not received any treatment. Before surgery, approximately 4 milliliters of peripheral blood were drawn into K2EDTA tubes. TCRbeta-specific cDNA was reverse-transcribed from approximately 460 ng total RNA using a constant-region primer and ProtoScript II reverse transcriptase. Construction of the TCRbeta libraries relied on three nested rounds of multiplex PCR, following a slightly modified ARM-PCR procedure. Each of the first two PCR rounds ran for about 10 cycles using multiplex TRBV1-TRBV30 forward primers together with a Cbeta reverse primer. Sample barcodes and Illumina adapters were attached in a final 25-cycle PCR using Deep VentR polymerase. Before sequencing, amplicons of 200-500 bp were gel-purified using a QIAquick gel extraction kit. An Illumina HiSeq 2500 was used to sequence the TCRbeta amplicons, generating 250-bp paired-end reads. In the paper's pipeline: Quality trimming of reads was performed with Trimmomatic v0.33, and paired reads were merged with FLASH v1.2.11 so that full CDR3 sequences could be recovered. V, D and J germline segments were assigned to the rearranged TCRbeta sequences using MiGEC v1.2.1b. Clonotype statistics, along with Shannon-Wiener diversity indices, were calculated using VDJtools v1.0.0. To cut down on sampling bias, every analysis after diversity analysis relied on just the 250 most abundant clonotypes from each sample. TCRdb took the public reads, trimmed them with fastp at Q25, ran MiXCR for clone calling and kept in-frame beta chains. Entries are consolidated by CDR3 protein sequence, retaining the most common genes and DNA. None of the V and J calls come from the authors' own analysis; TCRdb made them. This sample holds about 210,000 distinct CDR3 sequences; around 60% were observed only once. Roughly 7% of the sample goes to the ten largest clones.

The chain is made from TRBV6-1 and TRBJ1-3; no D gene can be assigned with confidence. The clonotype was recovered from a woman aged 55-75 years with primary liver carcinoma and hepatitis B virus infection. Sequences were obtained from peripheral blood. The CDR3 is CAIRLGSGNTIYF. The DNA sequence is TGTGCCATCCGACTGGGCTCTGGAAACACCATATATTTT.